The 8 T cell receptor beta chains given below trace back to one sample, sequenced in a study of control samples from healthy donors and cancer patients. Profiling relied on immunoSEQ multiplex PCR, and the TCRdb table lists in-frame clones only, not all of them. This table holds some 120,000 clones, about 92% found once. The sample consisted of PBMCs. Receptors were obtained from a man aged 50-60 years with head and neck cancer.

The V call is TRBV6-6, the J call TRBJ2-2, with 10 bases identical to TRBD1. The V segment lost 5 bases and the J segment 5 bases; nucleotides outside the gene matches: 14. The germline CDR1 and CDR2 sequences are MNHNY and SVGAGI (reference sequence). The CDR3 consists of 18 residues. CDR3 sequence (DNA): TGTGCCAGCAGTCGCGGGGCACCGGGACAGGGGCGAACCGGGGAGCTGTTTTTT. Its protein is CASSRGAPGQGRTGELFF.

The J gene is TRBJ1-2, the V gene TRBV28; no firm D call. Germline V CDR1 and CDR2: MDHEN, SYDVKM. The CDR3 length is 13 residues. Trimming pared 4 bases from V and 4 bases from J, leaving 10 bases between. The CDR3 DNA follows: TGTGCCAGCAGTTCCCCAGCGCGCTATGGCTACACCTTC. It codes for CASSSPARYGYTF.

V and J are TRBV7-9 and TRBJ1-6; 10 bases agree with TRBD1. This CDR3 region has 16 residues. Germline V gives CDR1 SEHNR, CDR2 FQNEAQ (reference sequence). The J segment lost 6 bases and the V segment lost 1 base, leaving 3 bases of the junction unmatched. The CDR3: CASSLGTGGGNSPLHF. In DNA, the CDR3 is TGTGCCAGCAGCTTAGGGACAGGGGGTGGTAATTCACCCCTCCACTTT.

V gene TRBV14 combines with J gene TRBJ1-2, with 7 bases aligning to TRBD1. Germline CDR1 SGHDN, CDR2 FVKESK. V lost 0 bases and J lost 2; bases outside the gene matches: 21. This CDR3 is 21 amino acids long. CDR3 in amino acids: CASSQDRPSGGRISRNYGYTF. In DNA form, the CDR3 reads TGTGCCAGCAGCCAAGACCGGCCCTCAGGGGGGCGGATATCAAGAAACTATGGCTACACCTTC.

The chain recombines TRBV7-9 with TRBJ2-5, with a tentative D call TRBD2 (7 bases). The V end was cut by 5 bases, the J end by 4 bases, with 20 bases between. The CDR3 is made up of 16 amino acids. Germline V gene sequence: CDR1 SEHNR, CDR2 FQNEAQ (reference sequence). CDR3 nucleotides: TGTGCCAGCAGCGTTACAGGGAGGGCCTTTGGAGAGACCCAGTACTTC. Encoded protein: CASSVTGRAFGETQYF.

The chain is built from TRBV9 and TRBJ2-7; 9 nucleotides match TRBD1. Germline-derived CDR1 and CDR2 are SGDLS and YYNGEE. J was trimmed by 6 bases and V by 4 bases; bases with no gene match: 11. The CDR3 is 15 amino acids. Here the CDR3 reads CASSPQTGGFLEQYF. CDR3 sequence (DNA): TGTGCCAGCAGCCCCCAGACAGGGGGATTTCTCGAGCAGTACTTC.

The chain is built from TRBV19 and TRBJ1-5; TRBD1 matches at 7 bases. The ends lost 5 bases at V and 4 bases at J; junction bases unmatched: 8. This CDR3 spans 15 amino acids. CDR1 and CDR2 (germline): LNHDA, SQIVND (reference sequence). In nucleotides, the CDR3 is TGTGCCAGTAGTCCCCCACAGGGGCGAAATCAGCCCCAGCATTTT. Amino acids: CASSPPQGRNQPQHF.

This chain links TRBV6-6 with TRBJ1-4; D is possibly TRBD1 (6 bases). V dropped 5 bases and J dropped 3 bases, with 10 bases sitting between them. The CDR3 is made up of 14 amino acids. CDR1 is MNHNY and CDR2 is SVGAGI in the germline V gene (reference sequence). The CDR3: CASSPRGSNEKLFF. CDR3 DNA sequence: TGTGCCAGCAGTCCCAGGGGTTCTAATGAAAAACTGTTTTTT.